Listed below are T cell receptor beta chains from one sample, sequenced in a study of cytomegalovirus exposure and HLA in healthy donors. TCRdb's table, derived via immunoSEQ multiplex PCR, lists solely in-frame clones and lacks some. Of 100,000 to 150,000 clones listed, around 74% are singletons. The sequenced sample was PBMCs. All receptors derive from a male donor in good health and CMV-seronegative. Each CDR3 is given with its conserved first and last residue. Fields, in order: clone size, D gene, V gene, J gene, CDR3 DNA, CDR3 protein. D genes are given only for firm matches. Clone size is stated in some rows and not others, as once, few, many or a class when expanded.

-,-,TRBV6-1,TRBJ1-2,TGTGCCAACAAGCCAGGTGGATCAAACTATGGCTACACCTTC,CANKPGGSNYGYTF
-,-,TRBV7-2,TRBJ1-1,TGTGCCAGCAGCTTAGACAGGATCACTGAAGCTTTCTTT,CASSLDRITEAFF
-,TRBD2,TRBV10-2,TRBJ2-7,TGCGCCAGCAGTGTGAACAGTCGTTTAGCGGGAGGGCCGAGGGAGCAGTACTTC,CASSVNSRLAGGPREQYF
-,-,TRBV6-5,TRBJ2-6,TGTGCCAGTACAAGCTCTGGGGCCAACGTCCTGACTTTC,CASTSSGANVLTF
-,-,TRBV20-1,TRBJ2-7,TGCAGTGCTGGGACGGACTACGAGCAGTACTTC,CSAGTDYEQYF
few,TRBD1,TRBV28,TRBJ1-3,TGTGCCAGCAGACGACAGGGTCGTAGAAACACCATATATTTT,CASRRQGRRNTIYF
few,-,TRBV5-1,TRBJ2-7,TGCGCCACCCCACGAGGAGGGGAGGACGCCTACGAGCAGTACTTC,CATPRGGEDAYEQYF
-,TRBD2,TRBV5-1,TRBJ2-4,TGCGCCAGCAGCGGGACTAGCGGGGGGGCCAGGGGCATTCAGTACTTC,CASSGTSGGARGIQYF
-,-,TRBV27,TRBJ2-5,TGTGCCAGCAGCCCACACTCAGGGATCGAGCAAGAGACCCAGTACTTC,CASSPHSGIEQETQYF
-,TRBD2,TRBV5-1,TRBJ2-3,TGCGCCAGCAGCCCCAGGACTAGCGGGATATCAGATACGCAGTATTTT,CASSPRTSGISDTQYF
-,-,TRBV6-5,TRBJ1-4,TGTGCCAGCAGTTACTCGGCAGGGAATGAAAAACTGTTTTTT,CASSYSAGNEKLFF
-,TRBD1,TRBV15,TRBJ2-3,TGTGCCACCAGCAGATTGGGACAGGCCACAGATACGCAGTATTTT,CATSRLGQATDTQYF
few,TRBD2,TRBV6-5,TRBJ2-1,TGTGCCAGCAGTTACTCGAGACTAGCTGGAAATGAGCAGTTCTTC,CASSYSRLAGNEQFF
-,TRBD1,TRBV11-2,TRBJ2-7,TGTGCCAGCAGCTTTCGGACAGGGACTGAAAACTACGAGCAGTACTTC,CASSFRTGTENYEQYF
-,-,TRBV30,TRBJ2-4,TGTGCCTGGAGTGTACCGGGACATCTAGCCAAAAACATTCAGTACTTC,CAWSVPGHLAKNIQYF
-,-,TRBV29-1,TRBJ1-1,TGCAGCGCCGGACAGAAATTGAGCACTGAAGCTTTCTTT,CSAGQKLSTEAFF
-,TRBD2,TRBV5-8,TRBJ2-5,TGTGCCAGCAGCTACCCTAGCGGGAGCGGTCAAGAGACCCAGTACTTC,CASSYPSGSGQETQYF
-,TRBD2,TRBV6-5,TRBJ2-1,TGTGCCAGTACAGGAACTAGCGGGAGGACTGAGTTCTTC,CASTGTSGRTEFF
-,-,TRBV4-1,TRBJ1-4,TGCGCCAGCAGCCGACACGGAACTAATGAAAAACTGTTTTTT,CASSRHGTNEKLFF
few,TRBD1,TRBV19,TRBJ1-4,TGTGCCAGTAGTATATCCGGGACAGATAATGAAAAACTGTTTTTT,CASSISGTDNEKLFF
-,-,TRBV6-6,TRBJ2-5,TGTGCCAGCAGTTACGATTTTAAAACAGGGCAAGAGACCCAGTACTTC,CASSYDFKTGQETQYF
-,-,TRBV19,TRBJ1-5,TGTGCCAGTAGCGAGGGCCGAAATCAGCCCCAGCATTTT,CASSEGRNQPQHF
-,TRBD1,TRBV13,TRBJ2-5,TGTGCCAGCAGCACCTGGGGCAGGGGGTTTGGGGAGACCCAGTACTTC,CASSTWGRGFGETQYF
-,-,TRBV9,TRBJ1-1,TGTGCCAGCAGCGTAGTGGGGCTGGGCACTGAAGCTTTCTTT,CASSVVGLGTEAFF
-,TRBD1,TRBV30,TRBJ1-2,TGTGCCTGGACCCGACAGGGTGACTATGGCTACACCTTC,CAWTRQGDYGYTF
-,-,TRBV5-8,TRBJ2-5,TGTGCCAGCAGCTTGGCCCACGGGGGACACCAAGAGACCCAGTACTTC,CASSLAHGGHQETQYF
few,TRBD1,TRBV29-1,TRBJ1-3,TGCAGCGTGGAGCAGGGGGCGATTGGAAACACCATATATTTT,CSVEQGAIGNTIYF
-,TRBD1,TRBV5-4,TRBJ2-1,TGTGCCAGCAGCTCCAGACAGGGCATTGAGCAGTTCTTC,CASSSRQGIEQFF
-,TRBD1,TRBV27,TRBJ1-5,TGTGCCAGCGCGGACAGGGGGCTGGTTCAGCCCCAGCATTTT,CASADRGLVQPQHF
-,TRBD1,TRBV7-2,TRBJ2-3,TGTGCCAGCAGCTTAGACAGGGGAAACACAGATACGCAGTATTTT,CASSLDRGNTDTQYF
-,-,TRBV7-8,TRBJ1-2,TGTGCCAGCAGCTTAGCAGGGGGTAATGGCTACACCTTC,CASSLAGGNGYTF
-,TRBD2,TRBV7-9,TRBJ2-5,TGTGCCAGCAGGCGGGGGGGAGAGACCCAGTACTTC,CASRRGGETQYF